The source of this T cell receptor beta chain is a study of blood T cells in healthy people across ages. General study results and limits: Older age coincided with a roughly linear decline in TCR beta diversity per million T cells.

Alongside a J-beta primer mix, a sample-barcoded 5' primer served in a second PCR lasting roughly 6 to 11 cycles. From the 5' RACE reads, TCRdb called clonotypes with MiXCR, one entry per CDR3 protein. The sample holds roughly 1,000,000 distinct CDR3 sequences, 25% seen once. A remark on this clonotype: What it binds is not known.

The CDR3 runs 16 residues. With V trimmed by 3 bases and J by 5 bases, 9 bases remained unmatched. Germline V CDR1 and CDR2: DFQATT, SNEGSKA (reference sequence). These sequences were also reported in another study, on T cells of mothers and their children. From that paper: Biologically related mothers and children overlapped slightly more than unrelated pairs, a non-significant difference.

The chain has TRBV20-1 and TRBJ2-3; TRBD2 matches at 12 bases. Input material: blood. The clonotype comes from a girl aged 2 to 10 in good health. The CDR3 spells CSASRGTSGLRDTQYF. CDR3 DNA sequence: TGCAGTGCTAGTAGGGGGACTAGCGGGCTAAGAGATACGCAGTATTTT.